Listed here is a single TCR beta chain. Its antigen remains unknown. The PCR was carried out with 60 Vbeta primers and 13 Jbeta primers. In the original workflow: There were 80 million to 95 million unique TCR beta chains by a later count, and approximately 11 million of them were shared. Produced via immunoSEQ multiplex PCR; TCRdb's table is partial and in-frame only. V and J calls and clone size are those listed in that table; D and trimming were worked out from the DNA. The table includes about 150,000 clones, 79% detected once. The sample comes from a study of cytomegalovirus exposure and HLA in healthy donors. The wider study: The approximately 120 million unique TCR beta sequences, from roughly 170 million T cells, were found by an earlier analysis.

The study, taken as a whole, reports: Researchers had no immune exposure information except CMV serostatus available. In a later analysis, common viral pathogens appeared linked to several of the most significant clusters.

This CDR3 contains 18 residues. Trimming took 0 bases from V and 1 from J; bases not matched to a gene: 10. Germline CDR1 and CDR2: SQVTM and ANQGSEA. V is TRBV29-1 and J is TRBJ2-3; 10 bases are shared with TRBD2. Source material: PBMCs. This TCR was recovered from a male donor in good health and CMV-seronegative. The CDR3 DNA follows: TGCAGCGTTGAAGATCTACTAGCGGGGCCGAGGGGCACAGATACGCAGTATTTT. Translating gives CSVEDLLAGPRGTDTQYF.